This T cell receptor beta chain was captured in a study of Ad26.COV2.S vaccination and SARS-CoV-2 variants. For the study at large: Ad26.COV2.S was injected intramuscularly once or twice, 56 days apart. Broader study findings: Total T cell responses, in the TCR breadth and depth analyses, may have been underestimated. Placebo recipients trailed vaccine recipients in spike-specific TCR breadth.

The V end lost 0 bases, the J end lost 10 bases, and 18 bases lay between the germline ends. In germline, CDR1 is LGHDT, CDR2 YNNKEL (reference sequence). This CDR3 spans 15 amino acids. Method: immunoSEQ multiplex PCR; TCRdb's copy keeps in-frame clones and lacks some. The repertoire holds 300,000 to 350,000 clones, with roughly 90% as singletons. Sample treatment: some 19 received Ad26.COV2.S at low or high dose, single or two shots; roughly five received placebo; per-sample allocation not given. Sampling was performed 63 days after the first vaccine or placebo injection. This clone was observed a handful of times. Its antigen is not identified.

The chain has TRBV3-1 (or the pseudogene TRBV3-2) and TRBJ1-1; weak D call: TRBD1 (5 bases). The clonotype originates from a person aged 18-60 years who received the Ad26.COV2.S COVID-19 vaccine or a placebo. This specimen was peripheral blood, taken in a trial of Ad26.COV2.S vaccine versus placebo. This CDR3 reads CASSQDNTGRSGAFF. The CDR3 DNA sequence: TGTGCCAGCAGCCAAGATAACACAGGTCGTTCTGGAGCTTTCTTT.